The clone carrying this T cell receptor (beta chain) turned up a few times. Unique molecular identifiers were incorporated during preparation of the TCRbeta library. TCRdb independently ran MiXCR on the PCR reads; one entry per CDR3 protein. The table lists 300,000 or so distinct CDR3 sequences, 9.9% of them singletons. This specimen comes from a study of T-cell reconstitution after alpha-beta-depleted transplantation in children. Per germline, CDR1 MGHRA and CDR2 YSYEKL. The V end lost 5 bases, the J end lost 4 bases, and 15 bases lay between the germline ends. The CDR3 length is 14 residues. This clonotype was sampled from a human donor who donated a stem cell graft to a child with SCID. The material sequenced was PBMCs from the stem cell graft donor, taken from the stem cell graft. The rearrangement links TRBV4-1 to TRBJ2-7, with D possibly matching TRBD1 (6 bases). The CDR3 coding sequence is TGCGCCAGCAGCATTCAGGGGACGGGATACGAGCAGTACTTC. It is translated as CASSIQGTGYEQYF.